The 8 T cell receptor beta chains presented below share a single source sample, sequenced in a study of blood T cell repertoires in COVID-19 (TCRdb year 2020). The library was made by the immunoSEQ multiplex PCR assay. This immuneACCESS table, as held by TCRdb, lists in-frame sequences with V and J called but not all clones. Of the missing ones, under half trace to an unresolved V gene in checked studies; the others have no known cause. This sample comprises under 450,000 clones, roughly 86% of them detected only once. The ten largest account for roughly 1.4% of the sample. The sample consisted of PBMCs or T cells enriched from blood (not recorded which). The source is a man in his thirties or forties who had recovered from COVID-19.

The genes are TRBV10-3 and TRBJ2-1; possibly TRBD1 for D (5 bases). There are 15 residues in the CDR3. Germline V CDR1 and CDR2: ENHRY, SYGVKD. Trimming took off 2 bases at V and 8 bases at J, with 16 bases between the two ends. The CDR3 DNA sequence: TGTGCCATCAGTGAGGGGGCGATGGGATTGTATGAGCAGTTCTTC. Residues: CAISEGAMGLYEQFF.

The chain links TRBV5-1 to TRBJ2-2; D perhaps matches TRBD1 (7 bases). The CDR3 sequence is 15 residues long. Trimming removed 1 base at V and 2 bases at J, with 9 bases between. CDR1 is SGHRS and CDR2 is YFSETQ in the germline V gene. The CDR3 loop reads CASSLQGGNTGELFF. The CDR3 DNA follows: TGCGCCAGCAGCTTGCAGGGGGGAAACACCGGGGAGCTGTTTTTT. The whole variable domain, remainder taken from reference TRBV5-1 and TRBJ2-2, is KAGVTQTPRYLIKTRGQQVTLSCSPISGHRSVSWYQQTPGQGLQFLFEYFSETQRNKGNFPGRFSGRQFSNSRSEMNVSTLELGDSALYLCASSLQGGNTGELFFGEGSRLTVL.

The chain uses TRBV4-1 and TRBJ2-2; 12 bases match TRBD2. V shed 5 bases and J 5 bases; nucleotides not matched to a gene: 6. The CDR3 spans 16 residues. Germline CDR1 MGHRA, CDR2 YSYEKL. The CDR3 region has the DNA TGCGCCAGCAGCGGTAGACTAGCGGGGGAAACCGGGGAGCTGTTTTTT. It specifies CASSGRLAGETGELFF.

The chain links TRBV9 to TRBJ2-3, with 11 bases lining up with TRBD2. Trimming removed 0 bases from V and 9 bases from J; junction bases left unmatched: 12. CDR1 is SGDLS, CDR2 YYNGEE, per germline. The CDR3 contains 17 residues. CDR3 in DNA: TGTGCCAGCAGCGTAGCTATGGCTAGCGGGGGGCCGGTCACGCAGTATTTT. Amino acid sequence: CASSVAMASGGPVTQYF. The complete variable domain, with remaining parts taken from reference TRBV9 and TRBJ2-3, reads DSGVTQTPKHLITATGQRVTLRCSPRSGDLSVYWYQQSLDQGLQFLIQYYNGEERAKGNILERFSAQQFPDLHSELNLSSLELGDSALYFCASSVAMASGGPVTQYFGPGTRLTVL.

The chain links TRBV15 to TRBJ2-7; weak D call: TRBD2 (6 bases). Trimming took off 3 bases at V and 4 bases at J, with 13 bases between the two ends. The CDR3 has 14 amino acids. CDR1 and CDR2 (germline): LNHNV, YYDKDF (reference sequence). DNA for the CDR3: TGTGCCACCAGCAGTAGACAAGCGGGTTACGAGCAGTACTTC. Translating gives CATSSRQAGYEQYF.

This chain uses TRBV5-1 with TRBJ2-5; TRBD1 matches at 10 bases. The length of the CDR3 is 17 residues. Germline loops: CDR1 SGHRS, CDR2 YFSETQ. V lost 4 bases and J lost 2; bases outside the gene matches: 11. CDR3 loop: CASSPTPGTGVQETQYF. The CDR3 DNA follows: TGCGCCAGCAGCCCCACCCCCGGGACAGGGGTTCAAGAGACCCAGTACTTC.

This rearrangement joins TRBV10-3 to TRBJ2-3; unclear D gene. V was cut by 2 bases and J by 3 bases, with 12 bases left in between. This CDR3 is built from 15 residues. CDR1 and CDR2 (germline): ENHRY, SYGVKD. In nucleotides, the CDR3 is TGTGCCATCAGTGAGCTGAGTTTCCTTACAGATACGCAGTATTTT. This gives the protein CAISELSFLTDTQYF.

This clone was observed a few times. The rearrangement uses TRBV7-9 and TRBJ1-1; D is unclear. The germline gives CDR1 SEHNR, CDR2 FQNEAQ (reference sequence). The CDR3 runs 13 residues. Between the trimmed V and J ends, which lost 5 bases and 7 bases, there was a span of 14 bases. CDR3 in amino acids: CASSPSVAGEAFF. CDR3 nucleotides: TGTGCCAGCAGCCCCAGTGTAGCTGGTGAAGCTTTCTTT.